These 23 T cell receptor beta chains share one sample of origin, sequenced in a study of blood T cell repertoires in COVID-19. Libraries were prepared by immunoSEQ multiplex PCR; TCRdb keeps only in-frame clonotypes and omits some of them. There are approximately 300,000 clones in the sample; 70% to 90% occur only once, and approximately 5.3% lies in the top ten. Sequencing was performed on PBMCs or T cells enriched from blood (not recorded which). These receptors were taken from a woman between 25 and 40 years old who had recovered from COVID-19.

This rearrangement joins TRBV3-1 (or the pseudogene TRBV3-2) to TRBJ2-5; tentatively, D is TRBD2 (7 bases). Trimming took 3 bases from V and 0 from J, leaving 17 bases between them. This CDR3 contains 17 residues. Germline values: CDR1 LGHDT, CDR2 YNNKEL (reference sequence). As DNA, the CDR3 is TGTGCCAGCAGCCATGGTGGGGGGGCCCGGTACCAAGAGACCCAGTACTTC. The encoded protein is CASSHGGGARYQETQYF.

The chain uses TRBV5-1 and TRBJ2-2; 8 bases agree with TRBD2. CDR1 SGHRS and CDR2 YFSETQ come from the germline V gene. The junction had 9 bases not matched to a gene; V was cut back by 4 bases and J by 4 bases. The CDR3 consists of 16 residues. The CDR3: CASSVGGLGGTGELFF. The CDR3 DNA follows: TGCGCCAGCAGCGTCGGGGGACTAGGGGGCACCGGGGAGCTGTTTTTT.

CDR3 coding DNA: TGTGCCAGTAGTATCTCGAGGACAGGGAACTACGAGCAGTACTTC. Translated, it gives CASSISRTGNYEQYF. The rearrangement links TRBV19 to TRBJ2-7; 8 bases fit TRBD1. The CDR3 extends over 15 amino acids. V shed 3 bases and J 3 bases; nucleotides not matched to a gene: 7. Germline CDR1 and CDR2: LNHDA and SQIVND (reference sequence).

V usage is TRBV27 and J usage is TRBJ1-1; unclear D gene. The germline CDR1 and CDR2 sequences are MNHEY and SMNVEV (reference sequence). The germline V and J ends were trimmed by 2 bases and 0 bases, with 13 bases remaining between them. The CDR3 is 16 residues long. The CDR3 bases are TGTGCCAGCAGTTTAAATGATCGGGGTGTGAACACTGAAGCTTTCTTT. Translating gives CASSLNDRGVNTEAFF.

The rearrangement joins TRBV25-1 to TRBJ1-6; a weak D match, TRBD1 (5 bases). The V end was cut by 7 bases, the J end by 7 bases, with 11 bases between. The CDR3 length is 13 residues. From germline, CDR1 is MGHDK and CDR2 SYGVNS. This CDR3 reads CASTTGLNSPLHF. DNA of the CDR3: TGTGCCAGCACTACGGGACTGAATTCACCCCTCCACTTT.

The chain couples TRBV7-2 to TRBJ2-7; possibly TRBD2 for D (6 bases). The CDR3 runs to 15 residues. V lost 1 base and J lost 6, with 16 bases in between. Germline loops: CDR1 SGHTA, CDR2 FQGNSA. This chain's CDR3 is CASSLGGSGPREQYF. The CDR3, as DNA: TGTGCCAGCAGCTTAGGGGGTAGCGGCCCTCGCGAGCAGTACTTC.

The gene calls are TRBV2 and TRBJ2-7, with D perhaps matching TRBD1 (5 bases). V lost 3 bases and J lost 3, with 15 bases in between. The germline V gene has CDR1 SNHLY and CDR2 FYNNEI. The CDR3 spans 15 residues. The CDR3 DNA sequence: TGTGCCAGCAGTGAGAAGTGGGCAGGGCGCTACGAGCAGTACTTC. The encoded protein is CASSEKWAGRYEQYF.

The chain joins TRBV4-3 to TRBJ1-2; D is possibly TRBD1 (6 bases). The germline gives CDR1 LGHNA, CDR2 YSLEER. V was shortened by 1 base and J by 7 bases, with 13 bases between the two germline ends. This CDR3 has 14 residues. The CDR3, as DNA: TGCGCCAGCAGCCAAGGGGTACAGGGTTTTGGCTACACCTTC. Amino acid sequence: CASSQGVQGFGYTF.

The V and J genes are TRBV27 and TRBJ1-2, with D uncertain. The CDR3 consists of 12 residues. Trimming stripped 2 bases from V and 8 bases from J, with 9 bases between. Germline CDR1 reads MNHEY; CDR2 reads SMNVEV (reference sequence). CDR3 coding DNA: TGTGCCAGCAGTTTAGCAGGATCGGGCTACACCTTC. Translation gives CASSLAGSGYTF.

The rearrangement links TRBV5-4 to TRBJ1-2; D unclear. V was pared by 0 bases and J by 7 bases, with 16 bases between. The CDR3 totals 15 residues. Germline CDR1 is SGHNT and CDR2 is YYREEE (reference sequence). The CDR3 DNA sequence: TGTGCCAGCAGCTTGGCCGGGGAGGGATTTGCTGGCTACACCTTC. Translation: CASSLAGEGFAGYTF.

V is TRBV30 and J is TRBJ2-2; unclear D gene. The CDR3 length is 14 residues. Germline CDR1 and CDR2: GTSNPN and SVGIG (reference sequence). V gave up 0 bases and J gave up 1 base, with 6 bases separating them. DNA for the CDR3: TGTGCCTGGAGTGTGGCTCGGAACACCGGGGAGCTGTTTTTT. This gives the protein CAWSVARNTGELFF. The full variable domain, rest sourced from reference TRBV30 and TRBJ2-2, is SQTIHQWPATLVQPVGSPLSLECTVEGTSNPNLYWYRQAAGRGLQLLFYSVGIGQISSEVPQNLSASRPQDRQFILSSKKLLLSDSGFYLCAWSVARNTGELFFGEGSRLTVL.

The rearrangement joins TRBV7-2 to TRBJ1-4; TRBD1 matches 8 bases. This CDR3 is 15 amino acids long. V was pared by 1 base and J by 7 bases, with 5 bases of the junction left unmatched. CDR1 is SGHTA, CDR2 FQGNSA, per germline. The CDR3 nucleotides are TGTGCCAGCAGCTTAGGGCAGGGGGCGGGTGAAAAACTGTTTTTT. Translating it yields CASSLGQGAGEKLFF. Using reference TRBV7-2 and TRBJ1-4 for the parts outside the CDR3, the full variable domain is GAGVSQSPSNKVTEKGKDVELRCDPISGHTALYWYRQSLGQGLEFLIYFQGNSAPDKSGLPSDRFSAERTGGSVSTLTIQRTQQEDSAVYLCASSLGQGAGEKLFFGSGTQLSVL.

The V call is TRBV7-3, the J call TRBJ2-1; D is possibly TRBD2 (6 bases). V lost 2 bases to trimming and J lost 9 bases, with 20 bases between them. Germline V gives CDR1 SGHTA, CDR2 FQGTGA. The CDR3 totals 16 residues. Here the CDR3 reads CASSLEGTRLGFEQFF. For the CDR3, the DNA is TGTGCCAGCAGCTTAGAGGGGACTCGCCTTGGGTTTGAGCAGTTCTTC. The full variable domain, in which reference TRBV7-3 and TRBJ2-1 provide the parts outside the CDR3, is GAGVSQTPSNKVTEKGKYVELRCDPISGHTALYWYRQSLGQGPEFLIYFQGTGAADDSGLPNDRFFAVRPEGSVSTLKIQRTERGDSAVYLCASSLEGTRLGFEQFFGPGTRLTVL.

V gene TRBV9 combines with J gene TRBJ1-1, with TRBD1 matching 8 bases. The CDR3 spans 14 residues. The J segment lost 11 bases and the V segment lost 0 bases, leaving 9 bases of the junction unmatched. CDR1 is SGDLS, CDR2 YYNGEE, per germline. The CDR3 loop reads CASSVGQGAAEAFF. The CDR3 coding sequence is TGTGCCAGCAGCGTAGGGCAGGGGGCAGCCGAGGCTTTCTTT.

On this clone itself: The sample carries other DNA sequences with the same CDR3. The V gene is TRBV7-8, the J gene TRBJ1-2, with D possibly matching TRBD1 (5 bases). The V gene lost 1 base and the J gene lost 0 bases, with 6 bases spanning the gap. This CDR3 is 14 amino acids long. From germline, CDR1 is SGHVS and CDR2 FQNEAQ. Here the CDR3 reads CASSLDRTNYGYTF. Written as DNA, the CDR3 is TGTGCCAGCAGCTTAGACAGGACTAACTATGGCTACACCTTC. The variable domain in full, completed from reference TRBV7-8 and TRBJ1-2, reads GAGVSQSPRYKVAKRGQDVALRCDPISGHVSLFWYQQALGQGPEFLTYFQNEAQLDKSGLPSDRFFAERPEGSVSTLKIQRTQQEDSAVYLCASSLDRTNYGYTFGSGTRLTVV.

This chain joins TRBV27 and TRBJ1-5; D is perhaps TRBD1 (6 bases). Germline V gene lookup returns CDR1 MNHEY and CDR2 SMNVEV (reference sequence). The length of the CDR3 is 17 residues. V lost 6 bases to trimming and J lost 0 bases, with 18 bases between them. CDR3 loop: CASSNRVGPYSNQPQHF. CDR3 in DNA: TGTGCCAGCAGCAACAGGGTAGGGCCATATAGCAATCAGCCCCAGCATTTT.

The V gene is TRBV6-5, the J gene TRBJ1-2; D may be TRBD1 (5 bases). Germline CDR1 is MNHEY and CDR2 is SVGAGI. The CDR3 length is 13 residues. Trimming removed 5 bases at V and 6 bases at J, with 13 bases between. The CDR3 DNA is TGTGCCAGCAGTCCCGGGGGGGTACATGGCTACACCTTC. As protein: CASSPGGVHGYTF.

The sample holds one count of this clone. The gene calls are TRBV6-5 and TRBJ1-2, with 12 positions matching TRBD1. V shed 1 base and J 7 bases; nucleotides not matched to a gene: 4. The CDR3 contains 15 residues. Germline CDR1 and CDR2: MNHEY and SVGAGI. The CDR3 loop is CASSYLGQGASGYTF. DNA for the CDR3: TGTGCCAGCAGTTACTTGGGACAGGGGGCCTCTGGCTACACCTTC.

This chain joins TRBV18 and TRBJ2-7; 10 positions match TRBD1. The V and J ends lost 5 bases and 4 bases, in that order; junction bases with no gene match: 2. The CDR3 runs to 13 residues. CDR1 and CDR2 (germline): KGHSH, LQKENI. CDR3 coding DNA: TGTGCCAGCTCATTGGGACAGGGGTACGAGCAGTACTTC. This sequence encodes CASSLGQGYEQYF.

This clone was counted a few times. The chain couples TRBV19 to TRBJ1-3, with D perhaps TRBD1 (6 bases). The CDR3 has 15 amino acids. The V end lost 1 base, the J end lost 2 bases, and 9 bases lay between the germline ends. Germline CDR1 is LNHDA and CDR2 is SQIVND (reference sequence). The CDR3 spells CASSIVGGTGNTIYF. The CDR3 DNA reads TGTGCCAGTAGTATAGTTGGGGGCACTGGAAACACCATATATTTT. Supplemented by reference TRBV19 and TRBJ1-3, the full variable domain reads DGGITQSPKYLFRKEGQNVTLSCEQNLNHDAMYWYRQDPGQGLRLIYYSQIVNDFQKGDIAEGYSVSREKKESFPLTVTSAQKNPTAFYLCASSIVGGTGNTIYFGEGSWLTVV.

This chain uses TRBV4-1 with TRBJ1-2, with D perhaps matching TRBD1 (5 bases). CDR1 is MGHRA and CDR2 is YSYEKL in the germline V gene. CDR3 size: 16 residues. V was trimmed by 1 base and J by 3 bases, leaving 15 bases between them. CDR3 nucleotides: TGCGCCAGCAGCCAAGCCTTCGGCAGGGAGGACTATGGCTACACCTTC. It encodes CASSQAFGREDYGYTF.

This sequence joins TRBV3-1 (or the pseudogene TRBV3-2) and TRBJ2-3; 8 positions match TRBD1. Germline CDR1 is LGHDT and CDR2 is YNNKEL (reference sequence). Trimming removed 4 bases from V and 2 bases from J; junction bases left unmatched: 8. CDR3 length: 16 amino acids. The CDR3 DNA reads TGTGCCAGCAGCCGTCTTCGACAGGGGCCCACAGATACGCAGTATTTT. Its protein product is CASSRLRQGPTDTQYF.

The V gene is TRBV5-4, the J gene TRBJ1-2; 8 bases align to TRBD1. The CDR3 extends over 15 amino acids. Germline-derived CDR1 and CDR2 are SGHNT and YYREEE (reference sequence). With V trimmed by 2 bases and J by 3 bases, 6 bases remained unmatched. This chain's CDR3 is CASSFPGQAYYGYTF. CDR3 DNA: TGTGCCAGCAGCTTCCCGGGACAGGCTTACTATGGCTACACCTTC.